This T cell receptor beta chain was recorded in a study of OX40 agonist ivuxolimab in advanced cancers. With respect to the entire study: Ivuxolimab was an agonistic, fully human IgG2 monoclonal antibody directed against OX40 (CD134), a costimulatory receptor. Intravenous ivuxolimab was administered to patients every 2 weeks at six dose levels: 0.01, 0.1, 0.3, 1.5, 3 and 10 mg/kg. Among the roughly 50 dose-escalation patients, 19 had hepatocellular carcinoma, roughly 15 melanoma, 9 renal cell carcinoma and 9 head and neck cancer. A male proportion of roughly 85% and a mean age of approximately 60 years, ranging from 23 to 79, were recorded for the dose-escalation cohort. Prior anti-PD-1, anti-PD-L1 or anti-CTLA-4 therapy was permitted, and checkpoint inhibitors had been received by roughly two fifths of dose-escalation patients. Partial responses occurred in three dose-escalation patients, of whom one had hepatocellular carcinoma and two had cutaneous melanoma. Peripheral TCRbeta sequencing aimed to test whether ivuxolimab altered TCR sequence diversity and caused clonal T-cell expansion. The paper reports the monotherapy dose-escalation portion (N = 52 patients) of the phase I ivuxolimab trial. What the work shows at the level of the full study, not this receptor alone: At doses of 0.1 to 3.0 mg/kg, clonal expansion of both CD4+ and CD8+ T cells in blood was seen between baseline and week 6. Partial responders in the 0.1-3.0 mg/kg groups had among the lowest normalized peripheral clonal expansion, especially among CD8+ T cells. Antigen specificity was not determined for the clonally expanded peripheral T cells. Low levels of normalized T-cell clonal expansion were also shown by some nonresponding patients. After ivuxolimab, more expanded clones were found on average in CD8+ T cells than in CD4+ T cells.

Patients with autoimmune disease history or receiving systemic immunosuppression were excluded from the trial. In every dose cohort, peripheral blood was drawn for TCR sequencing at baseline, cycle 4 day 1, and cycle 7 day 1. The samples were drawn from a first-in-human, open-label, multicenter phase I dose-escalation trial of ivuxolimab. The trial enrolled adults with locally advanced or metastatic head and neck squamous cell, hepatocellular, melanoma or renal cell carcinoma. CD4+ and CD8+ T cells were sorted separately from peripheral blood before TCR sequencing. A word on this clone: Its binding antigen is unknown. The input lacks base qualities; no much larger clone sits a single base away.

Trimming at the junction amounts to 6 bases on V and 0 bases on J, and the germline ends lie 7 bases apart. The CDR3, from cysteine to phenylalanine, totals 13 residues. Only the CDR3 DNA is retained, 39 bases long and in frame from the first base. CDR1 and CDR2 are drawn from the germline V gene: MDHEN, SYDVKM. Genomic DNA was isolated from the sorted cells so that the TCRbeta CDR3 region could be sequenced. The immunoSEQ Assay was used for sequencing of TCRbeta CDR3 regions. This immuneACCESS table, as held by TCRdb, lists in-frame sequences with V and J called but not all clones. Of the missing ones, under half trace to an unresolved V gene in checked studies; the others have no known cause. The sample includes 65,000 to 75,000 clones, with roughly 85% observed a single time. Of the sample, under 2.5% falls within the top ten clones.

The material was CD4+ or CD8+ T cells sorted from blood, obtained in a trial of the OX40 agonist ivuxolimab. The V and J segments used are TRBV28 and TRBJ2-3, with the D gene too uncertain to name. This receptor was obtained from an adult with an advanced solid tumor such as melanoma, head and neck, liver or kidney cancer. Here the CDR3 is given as CASRAPSTDTQYF. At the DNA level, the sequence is TGTGCCAGCAGAGCTCCTAGCACAGATACGCAGTATTTT. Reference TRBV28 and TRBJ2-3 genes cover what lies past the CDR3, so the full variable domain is DVKVTQSSRYLVKRTGEKVFLECVQDMDHENMFWYRQDPGLGLRLIYFSYDVKMKEKGDIPEGYSVSREKKERFSLILESASTNQTSMYLCASRAPSTDTQYFGPGTRLTVL.